The source of this TCR beta chain is a study of blood T cell repertoires in COVID-19. On the study more broadly: Samples of COVID-19 (acute and convalescent) were obtained from the United States, Italy and Spain. Sample material is recorded as cDNA or gDNA derived from T cells, B-cell-depleted T cells, or PBMCs.

This CDR3 spans 13 amino acids. CDR1 and CDR2 from the germline V gene are LGHDT and YNNKEL (reference sequence). As originally analysed: The assay estimated nucleated cells by amplifying reference gene primers. Sequencing was performed with immunoSEQ multiplex PCR; in TCRdb, only in-frame clones are kept and a portion is missing. D and trimming come from the DNA, and the V and J calls and clone size come from that table. The repertoire holds about 74,000 clones, 87% seen once, with 25% to 35% in the top ten. Sequenced input: peripheral blood. This sequence originates from an elderly woman with active or convalescent COVID-19. The chain links TRBV3-1 (or the pseudogene TRBV3-2) to TRBJ2-2, with 12 bases identical to TRBD2. This CDR3 reads CRLAGAGTGELFF. CDR3 coding DNA: TGTCGACTAGCGGGGGCGGGCACCGGGGAGCTGTTTTTT.